This T cell receptor (beta chain) was documented in a study of blood T cell repertoires in COVID-19. Overall study: T cells, B-cell-depleted T cells, or PBMCs provided the cDNA or gDNA that served as material.

Looked up from germline, CDR1 is LGHDT and CDR2 is YNNKEL (reference sequence). Trimming stripped 10 bases from V and 0 bases from J, with 19 bases between. The CDR3 has 15 amino acids. TCRdb's table, derived via immunoSEQ multiplex PCR, lists solely in-frame clones and lacks some. The sample contains over 65,000 clones, 78% of which appear only once. The TCR comes from a man aged 60 to 69 with COVID-19, enrolled during active disease. V gene TRBV3-1 (or the pseudogene TRBV3-2) combines with J gene TRBJ2-7; a weak D match, TRBD2 (5 bases). The sample was peripheral blood. The CDR3 coding sequence is TGTGCCACCCGAAGGACTCCCGATCCCTCCTACGAGCAGTACTTC. It yields the protein CATRRTPDPSYEQYF.